The following is a T cell receptor beta chain sequence with its context. What it binds is unknown. The assay was immunoSEQ multiplex PCR, and TCRdb's table has in-frame clones only and misses some. The sample contains 95,000 to 150,000 clones, around nine tenths of which appear only once. J lost 7 bases, V lost 3 bases, and 8 bases had no gene match. Germline CDR1 is DFQATT and CDR2 is SNEGSKA (reference sequence). The CDR3 loop spans 13 amino acids. The sample belongs to a study of T cell responses to AZD1222 COVID-19 vaccine. Findings and limits, study-wide: Spike was spanned by vaccine-associated CD4 TCRs, with dominance at 160-218 and 743-854. Following two doses of AZD1222, Spike-specific TCR breadth and depth rose. Females outnumbered males among donors, who were mostly white British; clonal diversity was possibly underestimated.

J is TRBJ1-2 and V is TRBV20-1, with TRBD1 matching over 7 bases. The sequence was collected from an adult in good health. The source material was peripheral blood, sampled on day 0 of AZD1222 vaccination. The CDR3 protein is CSASRTGASGYTF. For the CDR3, the DNA is TGCAGTGCTAGTCGGACAGGAGCCTCTGGCTACACCTTC.